The 12 T cell receptor beta chains listed next were all sequenced from one sample in a study of CD8 T cells in ankylosing spondylitis. TCRdb reprocessed the 5' RACE reads with MiXCR, giving one entry per CDR3 protein. This sample has around 250,000 distinct CDR3 sequences, with about 10% found just once. Sequencing input: blood, either unsorted or a sorted T cell fraction (not recorded which). The receptors stem from a male donor with ankylosing spondylitis or in good health (not recorded which).

J is TRBJ2-7 and V is TRBV12-3 or TRBV12-4; the D gene is possibly TRBD2 (6 bases). CDR3 size: 15 residues. The ends were cut back, 1 base at V and 4 bases at J, with 14 bases in the middle. In nucleotides, the CDR3 is TGTGCCAGCAGTTTAGGGCGTAGCGGAGCTTACGAGCAGTACTTC. This sequence encodes CASSLGRSGAYEQYF.

This clonotype was seen many times. The chain combines TRBV6-6 with TRBJ2-1; tentatively, D is TRBD2 (6 bases). The CDR3 totals 15 residues. Trimming removed 0 bases at V and 7 bases at J, with 13 bases between. Germline CDR1 reads MNHNY; CDR2 reads SVGAGI (reference sequence). For the CDR3, the DNA is TGTGCCAGCAGTTACTCGAATACGGGAGCTAATGAGCAGTTCTTC. This codes for CASSYSNTGANEQFF.

This clonotype occurred many times. The CDR3 region is CASSYQGSSSGANVLTF. The CDR3 region has the DNA TGTGCCAGCAGTTACCAAGGGTCCTCCTCTGGGGCCAACGTCCTGACTTTC. The gene calls are TRBV6-5 and TRBJ2-6, with D unclear. The ends were cut back, 2 bases at V and 0 bases at J, with 11 bases in the middle. CDR3 length: 17 residues. Germline CDR1 is MNHEY and CDR2 is SVGAGI.

This clonotype was recorded at least ten times. V gene TRBV25-1 combines with J gene TRBJ1-2; D ambiguous. Per germline, CDR1 MGHDK and CDR2 SYGVNS. The length of the CDR3 is 14 residues. Trimming cost V 4 bases and J 2 bases, with 11 bases left between them. This CDR3 is CASSGPPENYGYTF. The DNA of the CDR3 is TGTGCCAGCAGTGGGCCCCCGGAAAACTATGGCTACACCTTC.

The chain combines TRBV7-6 with TRBJ2-1; 13 nucleotides match TRBD2. Trimming at V came to 0 bases and at J to 7 bases, leaving 3 bases not matched to a gene. The V gene's germline CDR1 is SGHVS and CDR2 FNYEAQ. The CDR3 is 16 amino acids. CDR3 sequence: CASSLAMTSGRNEQFF. The CDR3 DNA sequence: TGTGCCAGCAGCTTAGCGATGACTAGCGGGAGGAATGAGCAGTTCTTC.

This clonotype occurred many times. V usage is TRBV6-4 and J usage is TRBJ2-3; the D is unclear. Germline V gene lookup returns CDR1 MRHNA and CDR2 SNTAGT. Trimming removed 5 bases from V and 2 bases from J, with 14 bases in between. The CDR3 covers 15 residues. CDR3 in amino acids: CASSSSSTPTDTQYF. In nucleotides, the CDR3 is TGTGCCAGCAGTTCGTCTTCCACACCCACAGATACGCAGTATTTT.

V usage is TRBV3-1 and J usage is TRBJ2-2, with a possible D match to TRBD2 (6 bases). CDR1 and CDR2 (germline): LGHDT, YNNKEL (reference sequence). The V end was cut by 4 bases, the J end by 5 bases, with 14 bases between. The length of the CDR3 is 15 residues. The CDR3 DNA sequence: TGTGCCAGCAGCCCCGGGACTCGACAGACCGGGGAGCTGTTTTTT. Its translation is CASSPGTRQTGELFF. The variable domain in full, with the rest retrieved from reference TRBV3-1 and TRBJ2-2, is DTAVSQTPKYLVTQMGNDKSIKCEQNLGHDTMYWYKQDSKKFLKIMFSYNNKELIINETVPNRFSPKSPDKAHLNLHINSLELGDSAVYFCASSPGTRQTGELFFGEGSRLTVL.

This clonotype was picked up many times. The chain is built from TRBV5-5 and TRBJ2-7; perhaps TRBD1 as D (5 bases). Trimming removed 4 bases from V and 2 bases from J, with 10 bases in between. Germline V gives CDR1 SGHKS, CDR2 YYEKEE (reference sequence). The CDR3 covers 13 residues. The CDR3 nucleotides are TGTGCCAGCAGCGCGACAGCTACCTACGAGCAGTACTTC. Residues: CASSATATYEQYF.

The table lists this clonotype with a few counts. The rearrangement links TRBV5-1 to TRBJ1-2; D call uncertain. This CDR3 is 13 amino acids long. The germline CDR1 and CDR2 sequences are SGHRS and YFSETQ. The V end lost 0 bases, the J end lost 8 bases, and 11 bases lay between the germline ends. This CDR3 is CASSLEWGRGYTF. The CDR3 DNA follows: TGCGCCAGCAGCTTGGAGTGGGGAAGGGGCTACACCTTC.

This clonotype appeared many times. The CDR3 nucleotides read TGCAGTGCTAGAGTGGACGTTCAAGAGACCCAGTACTTC. As protein: CSARVDVQETQYF. The V gene is TRBV20-1, the J gene TRBJ2-5; D uncertain. The CDR3 runs to 13 residues. Germline V CDR1 and CDR2: DFQATT, SNEGSKA (reference sequence). V lost 1 base and J lost 2, with 8 bases in between.

This clonotype was seen only a few times. A read error is possible here, since a much larger clone lies one base away. The chain couples TRBV7-9 to TRBJ2-7; unclear D gene. Trimming shortened V by 5 bases and J by 4 bases, and 6 bases separated the two germline ends. There are 11 residues in the CDR3. Germline lookup yields CDR1 SEHNR and CDR2 FQNEAQ (reference sequence). The CDR3 DNA reads TGTGCCAGCAGCAAAGAGTACGAGCAGTACTTC. It is translated as CASSKEYEQYF. Full variable domain (missing parts from reference TRBV7-9 and TRBJ2-7): DTGVSQNPRHKITKRGQNVTFRCDPISEHNRLYWYRQTLGQGPEFLTYFQNEAQLEKSRLLSDRFSAERPKGSFSTLEIQRTEQGDSAMYLCASSKEYEQYFGPGTRLTVT.

At least ten counts were recorded for this clonotype. The chain employs TRBV7-2 and TRBJ2-1; D remains unclear. Per germline, CDR1 SGHTA and CDR2 FQGNSA. This CDR3 has 15 residues. Trimming took 5 bases from V and 6 from J, leaving 17 bases between them. For the CDR3, the DNA is TGTGCCAGCAGCCGTTCCGGGTTTGAGGTCAATGAGCAGTTCTTC. Protein: CASSRSGFEVNEQFF.